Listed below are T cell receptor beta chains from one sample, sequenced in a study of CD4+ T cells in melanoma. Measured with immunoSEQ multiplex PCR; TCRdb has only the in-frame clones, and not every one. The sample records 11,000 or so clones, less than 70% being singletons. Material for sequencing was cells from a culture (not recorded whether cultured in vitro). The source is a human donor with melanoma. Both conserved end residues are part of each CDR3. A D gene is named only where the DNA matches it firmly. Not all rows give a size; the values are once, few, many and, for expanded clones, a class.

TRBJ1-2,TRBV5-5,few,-,TGTGCCAGCAGCGCAGGGTTCTATGGCTACACCTTC,CASSAGFYGYTF
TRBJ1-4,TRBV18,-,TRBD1,TGTGCCAGCTCTGCAGGGGGTAAAAATGAAAAACTGTTTTTT,CASSAGGKNEKLFF
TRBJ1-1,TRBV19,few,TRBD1,TGTGCCAGTAGTTTGGGACAGAAAGCTTTCTTT,CASSLGQKAFF
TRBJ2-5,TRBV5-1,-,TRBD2,TGCGCCAGCAGCTTGGTCCCGGGAGGAGAGACCCAGTACTTC,CASSLVPGGETQYF
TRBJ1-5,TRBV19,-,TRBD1,TGTGCCAGTAGGAGATGGGACAGGGGGTCTTTTCAGCCCCAGCATTTT,CASRRWDRGSFQPQHF
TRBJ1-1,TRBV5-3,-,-,TGTGCCAGAAGCTTCCTCAACGGGGGGACGAGGAACACTGAAGCTTTCTTT,CARSFLNGGTRNTEAFF
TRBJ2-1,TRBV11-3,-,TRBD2,TGTGCCAGCAGCTTAGACGGGCGGGGGGGCCTTGATGAGCAGTTCTTC,CASSLDGRGGLDEQFF
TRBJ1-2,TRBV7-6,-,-,TGTGCCAGCAGCTTAGGGGGTTCGCAGGGCTACACCTTC,CASSLGGSQGYTF
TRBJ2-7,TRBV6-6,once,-,TGTGCCAGCAGCGGGGTACCCTACGAGCAGTACTTC,CASSGVPYEQYF
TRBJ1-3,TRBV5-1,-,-,TGCGCCAGCAGCTTGGGATTCGGGGGTTCTGGAGACACCATATATTTT,CASSLGFGGSGDTIYF
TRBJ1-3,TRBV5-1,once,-,TGCGCCAGCAGCTCGGTTGGCGTTCCTGGAAACACCATATATTTT,CASSSVGVPGNTIYF
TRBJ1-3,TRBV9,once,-,TGTGCCAGCTCACAGGGCCCGGCGGTCTCTGGAAACACCATATATTTT,CASSQGPAVSGNTIYF
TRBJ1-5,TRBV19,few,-,TGTGCCAGTAGTCCGGGTGGTAATAGCAATCAGCCCCAGCATTTT,CASSPGGNSNQPQHF
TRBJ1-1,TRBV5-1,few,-,TGCGCCAGCAGCTTGGTTCCCGGGGGAATCACTGAAGCTTTCTTT,CASSLVPGGITEAFF
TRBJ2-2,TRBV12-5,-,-,TGTGCTAGTGGTTCTTCGACGGGCTTCCGGACCGGGGAGCTGTTTTTT,CASGSSTGFRTGELFF
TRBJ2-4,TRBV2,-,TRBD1,TGTGCCAGCAGGGGGACAGGACGGTCCATTCAGTACTTC,CASRGTGRSIQYF
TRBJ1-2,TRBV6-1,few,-,TGTGCCAGCAGTGAAGCTGCTCGATCTAACTATGGCTACACCTTC,CASSEAARSNYGYTF
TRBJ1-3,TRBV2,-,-,TGTGCCAGCAGTGAAGACGCGCTCTCTGGAAACACCATATATTTT,CASSEDALSGNTIYF
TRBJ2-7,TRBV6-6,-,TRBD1,TGTGCCAGCAGTAATCCGGGACAGGGGCTTGTAAAGCAGTACTTC,CASSNPGQGLVKQYF
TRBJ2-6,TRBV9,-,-,TGTGCCAGCAGCGAACAGGGAGGCTCTGGGGCCAACGTCCTGACTTTC,CASSEQGGSGANVLTF
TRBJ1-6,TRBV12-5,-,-,TGCGCTAGTGGTTTGGAAGAGAGGTCCCCACTCCACTTT,CASGLEERSPLHF
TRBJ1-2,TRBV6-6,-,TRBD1,TGTGCCAGCAGTGCGCTCCGGGACAGGGCGCCTTATGGCTACACCTTC,CASSALRDRAPYGYTF
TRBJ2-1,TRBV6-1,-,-,TGTGCCAGCAGTGTCTGGGCTAACAATGAGCAGTTCTTC,CASSVWANNEQFF
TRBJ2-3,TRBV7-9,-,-,TGTGCCAGCAGCTTAGGCTTACCCACAGATACGCAGTATTTT,CASSLGLPTDTQYF
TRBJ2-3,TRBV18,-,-,TGTGCCAGCTCACCAGACAGATCAACGCAGTATTTT,CASSPDRSTQYF
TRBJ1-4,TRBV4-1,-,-,TGCGCCAGCAGCCGCATCCCCGTTGTTACTAATGAAAAACTGTTTTTT,CASSRIPVVTNEKLFF
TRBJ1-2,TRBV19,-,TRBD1,TGTGCCAGTAGTATCAGGACAGGGGGGTCTTATAACTATGGCTACACCTTC,CASSIRTGGSYNYGYTF
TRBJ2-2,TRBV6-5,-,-,TGTGCCAGCAGTTACGACCGCCGCTTCGGGGAGCTGTTTTTT,CASSYDRRFGELFF
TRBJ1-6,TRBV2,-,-,TGTGCCAGCTCTCAGGGGACTCCCCCGGGGCTCCACTTT,CASSQGTPPGLHF
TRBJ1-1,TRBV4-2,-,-,TGTGCCAGCAGCTTACAGGGTGGGAACACTGAAGCTTTCTTT,CASSLQGGNTEAFF
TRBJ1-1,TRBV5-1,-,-,TGCGCCAGCAGGGCGGGACACCAGAACACTGAAGCTTTCTTT,CASRAGHQNTEAFF
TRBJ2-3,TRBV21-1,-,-,TGTGCCAGCAGCAAAGAGAGGACCTTAGCCCCAGATACGCAGTATTTT,CASSKERTLAPDTQYF
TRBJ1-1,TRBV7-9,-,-,TGTGCCAGCAGCCTTAGGTACACTGAAGCTTTCTTT,CASSLRYTEAFF
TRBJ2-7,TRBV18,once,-,TGTGCCAGCTCACCAGGGGACGGCTACGAGCAGTACTTC,CASSPGDGYEQYF
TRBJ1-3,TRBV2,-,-,TGTGCCAGCAGTAGACCGGAAATGGCCTCTGGAAACACCATATATTTT,CASSRPEMASGNTIYF
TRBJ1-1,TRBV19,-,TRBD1,TGTGCCAGTAGTATGGGTACAGGGGGTCACACTGAAGCTTTCTTT,CASSMGTGGHTEAFF
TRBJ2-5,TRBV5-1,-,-,TGCGCCAGCAGCCCAGGGAAACACAGGGCTCCGGAGACCCAGTACTTC,CASSPGKHRAPETQYF
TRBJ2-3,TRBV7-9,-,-,TGTGCCAGCAGCTTAGCTCTGGGGGACAATACGCAGTATTTT,CASSLALGDNTQYF